A selection of T cell receptor beta chains follows, all from one sample in a study of blood T cell repertoires in COVID-19. The assay was immunoSEQ multiplex PCR, and TCRdb's table has in-frame clones only and misses some. The profile shows about 200,000 clones, around three quarters of them singletons. Source material: peripheral blood. All receptors derive from a woman aged 70 to 79 with acute or convalescent COVID-19. The CDR3 runs from the conserved cysteine through the conserved F or W. A D gene is named only where the DNA matches it firmly. Size tells how often a clone was seen (once, few, many) or the class of an expanded clone, and some rows leave it out.

D: TRBD1; V: TRBV6-5; size: .; J: TRBJ2-1; CDR3: CASSSTGGYNEQFF; DNA: TGTGCCAGCAGTTCCACAGGGGGTTATAATGAGCAGTTCTTC
D: TRBD2; V: TRBV11-2; size: .; J: TRBJ2-1; CDR3: CASSPLAGRSYNEQFF; DNA: TGTGCCAGCAGCCCCTTAGCGGGGAGATCCTACAATGAGCAGTTCTTC
D: TRBD1; V: TRBV24-1; size: .; J: TRBJ2-5; CDR3: CATEDRAQRTQYF; DNA: TGTGCCACCGAAGACAGGGCTCAACGGACCCAGTACTTC
D: .; V: TRBV7-6; size: once; J: TRBJ2-3; CDR3: CASSLAGGASDTQYF; DNA: TGTGCCAGCAGCTTAGCGGGGGGGGCATCAGATACGCAGTATTTT
D: .; V: TRBV15; size: once; J: TRBJ2-6; CDR3: CATSRQGGLYSGANVLTF; DNA: TGTGCCACCAGCCGCCAAGGAGGACTTTACTCTGGGGCCAACGTCCTGACTTTC
D: .; V: TRBV11-2; size: .; J: TRBJ1-3; CDR3: CASTSNRGSGNTIYF; DNA: TGTGCCAGCACCTCTAACCGGGGCTCTGGAAACACCATATATTTT
D: .; V: TRBV7-2; size: .; J: TRBJ2-5; CDR3: CASSLGQAQETQYF; DNA: TGTGCCAGCAGCTTAGGACAGGCCCAAGAGACCCAGTACTTC
D: .; V: TRBV12-3/TRBV12-4; size: .; J: TRBJ1-4; CDR3: CASSFGSEEKLFF; DNA: TGTGCCAGCAGTTTTGGGTCGGAGGAAAAACTGTTTTTT
D: .; V: TRBV28; size: .; J: TRBJ2-3; CDR3: CASSMEGATDTQYF; DNA: TGTGCCAGCAGCATGGAGGGGGCCACAGATACGCAGTATTTT
D: .; V: TRBV5-1; size: .; J: TRBJ2-7; CDR3: CASSLAGQGSSYEQYF; DNA: TGCGCCAGCAGCTTGGCCGGGCAGGGTAGCTCCTACGAGCAGTACTTC
D: .; V: TRBV30; size: .; J: TRBJ1-1; CDR3: CAWSVTGGGTEAFF; DNA: TGTGCCTGGAGTGTTACGGGGGGGGGCACTGAAGCTTTCTTT
D: TRBD1; V: TRBV7-2; size: .; J: TRBJ1-1; CDR3: CASSATPGQVTEAFF; DNA: TGTGCCAGCAGCGCAACACCGGGACAGGTTACTGAAGCTTTCTTT